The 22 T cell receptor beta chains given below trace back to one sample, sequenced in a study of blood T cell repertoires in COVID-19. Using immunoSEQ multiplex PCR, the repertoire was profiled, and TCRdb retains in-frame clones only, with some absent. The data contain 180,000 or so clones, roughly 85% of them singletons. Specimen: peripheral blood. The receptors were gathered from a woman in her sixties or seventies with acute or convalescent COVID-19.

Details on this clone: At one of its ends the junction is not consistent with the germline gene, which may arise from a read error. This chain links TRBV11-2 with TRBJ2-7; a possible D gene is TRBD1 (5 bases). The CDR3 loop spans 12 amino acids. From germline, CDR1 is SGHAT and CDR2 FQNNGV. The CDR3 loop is CASSNPWGPPLF. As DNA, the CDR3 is TGTGCCAGCAGCAACCCCTGGGGCCCCCCGCTCTTC. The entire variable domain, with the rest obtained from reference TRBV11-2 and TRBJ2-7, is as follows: EAGVAQSPRYKIIEKRQSVAFWCNPISGHATLYWYQQILGQGPKLLIQFQNNGVVDDSQLPKDRFSAERLKGVDSTLKIQPAKLEDSAVYLCASSNPWGPPLFGPGTRLTVT.

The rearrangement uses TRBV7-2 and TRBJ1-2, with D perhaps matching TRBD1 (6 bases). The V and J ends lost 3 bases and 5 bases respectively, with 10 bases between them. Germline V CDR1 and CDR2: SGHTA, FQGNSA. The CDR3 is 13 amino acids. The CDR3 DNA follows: TGTGCCAGCAGCTTTCAGGGGCTTTATGGCTACACCTTC. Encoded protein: CASSFQGLYGYTF.

Here the CDR3 reads CASSLGTGGIGYTF. CDR3 bases: TGTGCCAGCAGCCTCGGGACAGGGGGAATTGGCTACACCTTC. This rearrangement joins TRBV3-1 (or the pseudogene TRBV3-2) to TRBJ1-2, with 11 bases fitting TRBD1. CDR3 length equals 14 residues. Germline assignment: CDR1 LGHDT and CDR2 YNNKEL (reference sequence). Trimming at V came to 4 bases and at J to 7 bases, leaving 5 bases not matched to a gene.

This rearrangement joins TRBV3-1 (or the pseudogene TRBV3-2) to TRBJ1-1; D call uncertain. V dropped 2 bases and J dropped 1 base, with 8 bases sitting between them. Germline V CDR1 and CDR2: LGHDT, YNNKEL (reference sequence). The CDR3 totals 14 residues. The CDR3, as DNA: TGTGCCAGCAGCCAATTTCCCGGGAACACTGAAGCTTTCTTT. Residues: CASSQFPGNTEAFF.

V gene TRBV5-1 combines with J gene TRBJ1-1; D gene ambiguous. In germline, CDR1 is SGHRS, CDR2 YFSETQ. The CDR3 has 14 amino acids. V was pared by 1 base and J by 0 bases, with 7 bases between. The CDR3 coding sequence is TGCGCCAGCAGCTTGAGCAATATGAACACTGAAGCTTTCTTT. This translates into CASSLSNMNTEAFF. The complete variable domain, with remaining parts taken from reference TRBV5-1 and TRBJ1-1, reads KAGVTQTPRYLIKTRGQQVTLSCSPISGHRSVSWYQQTPGQGLQFLFEYFSETQRNKGNFPGRFSGRQFSNSRSEMNVSTLELGDSALYLCASSLSNMNTEAFFGQGTRLTVV.

CDR3: CASSLEGTRTNYGYTF. As DNA, the CDR3 is TGTGCCAGCAGCTTAGAGGGGACACGGACTAACTATGGCTACACCTTC. The rearrangement links TRBV5-4 to TRBJ1-2; tentatively, D is TRBD1 (6 bases). The CDR3 spans 16 residues. In germline, CDR1 is SGHNT, CDR2 YYREEE (reference sequence). V was pared by 2 bases and J by 0 bases, with 14 bases between.

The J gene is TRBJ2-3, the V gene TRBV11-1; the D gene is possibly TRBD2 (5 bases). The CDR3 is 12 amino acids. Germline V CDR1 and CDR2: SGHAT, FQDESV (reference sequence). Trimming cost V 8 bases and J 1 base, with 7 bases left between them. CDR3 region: CASGRGTDTQYF. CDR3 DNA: TGTGCCAGCGGGCGGGGCACAGATACGCAGTATTTT.

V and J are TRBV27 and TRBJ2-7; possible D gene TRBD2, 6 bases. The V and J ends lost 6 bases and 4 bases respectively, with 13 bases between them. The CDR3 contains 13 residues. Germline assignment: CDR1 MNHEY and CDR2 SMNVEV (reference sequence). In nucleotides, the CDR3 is TGTGCCAGCAGGGGACGGGGGAGATACGAGCAGTACGTC. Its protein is CASRGRGRYEQYV.

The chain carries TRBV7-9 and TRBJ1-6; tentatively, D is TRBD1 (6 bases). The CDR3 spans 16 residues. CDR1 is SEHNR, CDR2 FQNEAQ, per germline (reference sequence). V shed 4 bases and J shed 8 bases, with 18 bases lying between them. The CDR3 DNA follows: TGTGCCAGCAGCTCGGACACAGGGTTCATTGATTCACCCCTCCACTTT. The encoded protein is CASSSDTGFIDSPLHF.

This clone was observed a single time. In DNA, the CDR3 is TGCAGCGTTCATACACCGGGACAGGGGGGCTCTGGAAACACCATATATTTT. Its translation: CSVHTPGQGGSGNTIYF. The chain uses TRBV29-1 and TRBJ1-3, with 11 bases matching TRBD1. Germline V gene lookup returns CDR1 SQVTM and CDR2 ANQGSEA. The J segment lost 0 bases and the V segment lost 5 bases, leaving 9 bases of the junction unmatched. The CDR3 runs to 17 residues.

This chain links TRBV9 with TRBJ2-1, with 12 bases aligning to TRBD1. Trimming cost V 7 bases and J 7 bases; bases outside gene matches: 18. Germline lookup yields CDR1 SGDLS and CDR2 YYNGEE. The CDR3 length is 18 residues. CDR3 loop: CASSDSGTGGGGLNEQFF. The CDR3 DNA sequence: TGTGCCAGCTCGGATTCCGGGACAGGGGGCGGAGGACTGAATGAGCAGTTCTTC.

This CDR3 reads CATSDFPGQSSYNEQFF. The CDR3 nucleotides are TGTGCCACCAGTGATTTCCCGGGACAGAGCTCCTACAATGAGCAGTTCTTC. The gene calls are TRBV24-1 and TRBJ2-1; TRBD1 matches 7 bases. The CDR3 loop spans 17 amino acids. Germline V gives CDR1 KGHDR, CDR2 SFDVKD. J gave up 0 bases and V 1 base, and 5 bases lay outside the gene matches.

CDR3 DNA: TGTGCCAGCAGCTTGGATCCGGGACAGGGATTGATAGCTTTCTTT. It specifies CASSLDPGQGLIAFF. The V gene is TRBV5-8, the J gene TRBJ1-1; 9 nucleotides align to TRBD1. This CDR3 contains 15 residues. V lost 0 bases to trimming and J lost 10 bases; unmatched junction nucleotides: 10. Germline V CDR1 and CDR2: SGHTS, YDEGEE.

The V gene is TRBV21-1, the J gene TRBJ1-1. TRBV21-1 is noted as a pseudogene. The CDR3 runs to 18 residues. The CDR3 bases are TGTGCCAGCAGCCCACGATGGAGGGGATTCGATGGGAACACTGAAGCTTTCTTT. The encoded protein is CASSPRWRGFDGNTEAFF.

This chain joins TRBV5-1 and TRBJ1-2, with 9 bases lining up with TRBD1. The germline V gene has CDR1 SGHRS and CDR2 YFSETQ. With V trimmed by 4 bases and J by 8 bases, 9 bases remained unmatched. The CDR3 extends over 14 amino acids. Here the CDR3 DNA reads TGCGCCAGCAGCGGTGGACAGGGGAGCAACGGCTACACCTTC. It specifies CASSGGQGSNGYTF.

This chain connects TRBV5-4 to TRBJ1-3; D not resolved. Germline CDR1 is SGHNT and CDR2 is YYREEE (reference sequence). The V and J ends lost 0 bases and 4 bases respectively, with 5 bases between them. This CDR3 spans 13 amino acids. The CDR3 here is CASSLAGGNTIYF. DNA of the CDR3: TGTGCCAGCAGCTTGGCCGGGGGAAACACCATATATTTT.

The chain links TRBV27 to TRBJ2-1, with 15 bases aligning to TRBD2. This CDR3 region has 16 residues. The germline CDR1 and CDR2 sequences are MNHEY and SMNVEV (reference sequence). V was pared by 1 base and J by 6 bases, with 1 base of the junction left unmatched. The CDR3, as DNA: TGTGCCAGCAGTTTATGGACTAGCGGGAGGGGCAATGAGCAGTTCTTC. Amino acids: CASSLWTSGRGNEQFF.

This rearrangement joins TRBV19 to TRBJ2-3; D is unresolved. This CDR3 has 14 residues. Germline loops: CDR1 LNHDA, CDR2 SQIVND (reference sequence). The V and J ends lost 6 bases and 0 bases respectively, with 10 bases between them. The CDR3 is CASSFATSTDTQYF. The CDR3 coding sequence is TGTGCCAGTAGCTTCGCAACTAGCACAGATACGCAGTATTTT. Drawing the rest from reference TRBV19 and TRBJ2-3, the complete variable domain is DGGITQSPKYLFRKEGQNVTLSCEQNLNHDAMYWYRQDPGQGLRLIYYSQIVNDFQKGDIAEGYSVSREKKESFPLTVTSAQKNPTAFYLCASSFATSTDTQYFGPGTRLTVL.

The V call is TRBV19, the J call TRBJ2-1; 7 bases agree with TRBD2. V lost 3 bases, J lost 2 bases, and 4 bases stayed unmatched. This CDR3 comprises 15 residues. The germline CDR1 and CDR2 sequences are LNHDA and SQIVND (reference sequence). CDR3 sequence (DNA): TGTGCCAGTAGTATGGGAGGGTCCCCCTACAATGAGCAGTTCTTC. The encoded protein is CASSMGGSPYNEQFF.

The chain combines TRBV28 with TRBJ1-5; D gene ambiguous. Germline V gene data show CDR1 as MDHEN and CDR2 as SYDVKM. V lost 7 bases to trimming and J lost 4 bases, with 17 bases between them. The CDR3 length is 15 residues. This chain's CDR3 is CASTRSLGGNQPQHF. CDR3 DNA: TGTGCCAGCACAAGATCCCTGGGAGGAAATCAGCCCCAGCATTTT. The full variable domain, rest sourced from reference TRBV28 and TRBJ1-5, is DVKVTQSSRYLVKRTGEKVFLECVQDMDHENMFWYRQDPGLGLRLIYFSYDVKMKEKGDIPEGYSVSREKKERFSLILESASTNQTSMYLCASTRSLGGNQPQHFGDGTRLSIL.

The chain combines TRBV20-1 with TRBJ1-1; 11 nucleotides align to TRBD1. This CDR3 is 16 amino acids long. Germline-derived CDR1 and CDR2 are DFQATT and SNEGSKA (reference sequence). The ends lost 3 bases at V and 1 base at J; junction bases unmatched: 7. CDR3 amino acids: CSASGGTGGGNTEAFF. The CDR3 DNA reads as TGCAGTGCTAGTGGCGGGACAGGGGGAGGGAACACTGAAGCTTTCTTT.

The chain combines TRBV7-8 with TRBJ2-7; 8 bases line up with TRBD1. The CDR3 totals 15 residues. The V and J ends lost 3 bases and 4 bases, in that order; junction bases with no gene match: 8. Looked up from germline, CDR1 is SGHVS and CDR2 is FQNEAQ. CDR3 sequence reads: CASSLRTGLVYEQYF. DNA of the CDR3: TGTGCCAGCAGCTTGCGGACAGGGCTAGTTTACGAGCAGTACTTC.